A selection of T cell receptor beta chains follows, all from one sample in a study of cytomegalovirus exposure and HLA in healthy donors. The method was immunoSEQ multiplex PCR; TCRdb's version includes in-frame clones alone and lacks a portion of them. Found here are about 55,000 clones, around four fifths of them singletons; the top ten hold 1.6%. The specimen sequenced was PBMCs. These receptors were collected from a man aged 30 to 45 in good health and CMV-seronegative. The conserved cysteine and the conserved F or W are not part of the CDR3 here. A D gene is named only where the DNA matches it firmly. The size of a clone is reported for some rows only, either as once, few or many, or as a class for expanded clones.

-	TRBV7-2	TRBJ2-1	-	ASSPPGEREQF
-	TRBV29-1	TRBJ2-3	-	SVVSQGDTQY
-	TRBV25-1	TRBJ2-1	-	ASSDSLSGAGDEQF
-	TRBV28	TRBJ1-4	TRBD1	ASSPWTGGATNEKLF
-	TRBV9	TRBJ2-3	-	ASSVVPGWTDTQY
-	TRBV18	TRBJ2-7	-	ASSHGYEQY
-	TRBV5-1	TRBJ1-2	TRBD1	ASSYGQGRYGYT
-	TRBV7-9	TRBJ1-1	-	ASSSTGEAF
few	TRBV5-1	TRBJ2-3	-	ASSLDLYTQY
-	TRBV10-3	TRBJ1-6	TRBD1	AGRTGLETNSPLH
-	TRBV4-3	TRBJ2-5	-	ASSQDSWGRKY
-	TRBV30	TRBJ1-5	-	AWARGGNQPQH
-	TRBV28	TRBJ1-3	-	ASSLSGARNTIY
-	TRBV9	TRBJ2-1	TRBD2	ASSVGASGSYNEQF
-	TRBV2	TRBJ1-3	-	ASKNTYLAIYSGNTIY
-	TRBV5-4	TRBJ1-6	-	ASSLAAGKGSPLH
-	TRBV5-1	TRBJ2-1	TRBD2	ASSADSGGSYNEQF
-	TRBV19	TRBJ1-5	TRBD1	ASSIIPGGYQPQH
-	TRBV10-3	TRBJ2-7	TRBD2	AISEALAVYEQY
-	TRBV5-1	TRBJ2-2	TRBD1	ASSLAEQGATGELF
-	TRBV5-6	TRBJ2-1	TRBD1	ASTSLHFGTAVNNEQF
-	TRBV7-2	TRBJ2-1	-	ASSPVVEQF
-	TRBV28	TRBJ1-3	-	ASRKGGAPHSGNTIY
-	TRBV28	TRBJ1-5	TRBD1	ASSSGQGSQPQH
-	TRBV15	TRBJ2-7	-	ATSRDRTLDEQY
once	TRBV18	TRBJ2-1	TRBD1	ASSPGGQGSNEQF
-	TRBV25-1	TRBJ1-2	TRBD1	ASSELGTGGGYT
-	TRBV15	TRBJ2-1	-	ATRGASYAYNEQF
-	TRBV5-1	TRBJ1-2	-	ASSSEVGGYT
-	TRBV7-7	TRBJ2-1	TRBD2	ASSLRIAGINEQF
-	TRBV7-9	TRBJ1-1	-	ASGMGGGTEAF
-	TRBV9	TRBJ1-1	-	ASSVEGRATEAF
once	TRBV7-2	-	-	ASSLGSESSYEQY
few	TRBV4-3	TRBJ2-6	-	ASSPSVSGANVLT